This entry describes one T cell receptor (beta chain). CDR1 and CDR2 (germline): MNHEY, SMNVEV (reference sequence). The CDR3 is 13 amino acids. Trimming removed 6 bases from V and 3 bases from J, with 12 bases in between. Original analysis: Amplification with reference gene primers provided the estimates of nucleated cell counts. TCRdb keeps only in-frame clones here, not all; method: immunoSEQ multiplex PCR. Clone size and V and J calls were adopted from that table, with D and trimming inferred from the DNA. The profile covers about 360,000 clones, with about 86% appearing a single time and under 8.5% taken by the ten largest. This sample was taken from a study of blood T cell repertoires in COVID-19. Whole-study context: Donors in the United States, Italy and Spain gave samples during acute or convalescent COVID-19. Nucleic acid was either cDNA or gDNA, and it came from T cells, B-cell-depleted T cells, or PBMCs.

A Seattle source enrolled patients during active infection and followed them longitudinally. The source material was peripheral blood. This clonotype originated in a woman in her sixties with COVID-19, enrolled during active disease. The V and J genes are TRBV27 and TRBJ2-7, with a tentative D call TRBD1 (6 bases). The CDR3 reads CASRVQGFYEQYF. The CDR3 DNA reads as TGTGCCAGCAGGGTACAGGGTTTCTACGAGCAGTACTTC.